This is a list of T cell receptor beta chains from one sample in a study of T-cell memory formation after mild COVID-19. TCRdb passed the 5' RACE reads through MiXCR, listing each CDR3 protein once. Of about half a million distinct CDR3 sequences listed, approximately 18% were seen once; the top ten hold 12%. Source material: PBMCs or a T cell subset sorted from them (not recorded which). The receptors shown here come from an adult woman who had mild COVID-19 (a few samples of this study predate the infection). Cell type and time point are not known. CDR3s include the opening cysteine and the closing phenylalanine or tryptophan. The order of the fields is V gene, clone size, J gene, D gene, CDR3 DNA, CDR3 protein. The D gene is left open where the match is weak. The size entry is marked missing in some rows and otherwise reads once, few, many or a size class.

TRBV7-2	few	TRBJ2-5	TRBD2	TGTGCCAGCAGCTGGGGACTACACCAAGAGACCCAGTACTTC	CASSWGLHQETQYF
TRBV18	-	TRBJ2-5	-	TGTGCCAGCTCACCGAAGGGGCGCCGAGAGGAGACCCAGTACTTC	CASSPKGRREETQYF
TRBV19	-	TRBJ2-4	-	TGTGCCAGTAGTATGGGAAAACAGTACTTC	CASSMGKQYF
TRBV7-2	-	TRBJ2-7	-	TGTGCCAGCAGCGCCAGTGCCACGGGCGAGCAGTACTTC	CASSASATGEQYF
TRBV20-1	few	TRBJ2-7	TRBD2	TGCAGTGCTAGAGAAGGCGGGAGTCGTACTTACGAGCAGTACTTC	CSAREGGSRTYEQYF
TRBV4-1	-	TRBJ2-1	TRBD2	TGCGCCAGCAGCCGGGCCCCGGGACTAGCGGGAATTCCCACCTCCTACAATGAGCAGTTCTTC	CASSRAPGLAGIPTSYNEQFF
TRBV6-6	many	TRBJ2-5	-	TGTGCCAGCAGTTACGAAGGGGGGTACCAAGAGACCCAGTACTTC	CASSYEGGYQETQYF
TRBV10-3	-	TRBJ2-1	-	TGTGCCATCAGTGTTCAGGGAAATCCGGACAATGAGCAGTTCTTC	CAISVQGNPDNEQFF
TRBV7-9	-	TRBJ2-1	-	TGTGCCGTGGCCGGGGACGGCTCCTACAATGAGCAGTTCTTC	CAVAGDGSYNEQFF
TRBV4-3	once	TRBJ2-4	TRBD2	TGCGCCAGCAGCTTGCGGGGTAGCGGGGAAAACATTCAGTACTTC	CASSLRGSGENIQYF
TRBV20-1	-	TRBJ2-1	-	TGCAGTGCTAGGGACTTCAGCTCCTACAATGAGCAGTTCTTC	CSARDFSSYNEQFF
TRBV7-2	-	TRBJ1-5	TRBD1	TGTGCCAGCAGCATCGGGACAGCCCGCAATCAGCCCCAGCATTTT	CASSIGTARNQPQHF
TRBV10-3	-	TRBJ2-5	TRBD2	TGTGCCACCAAGGAGGGCGGGAGTCGTCAAGAGACCCAGTACTTC	CATKEGGSRQETQYF
TRBV28	few	TRBJ2-3	-	TGTGCCAGCAGTTTATTCGGGGATTTGGGAGCTACCACAGATACGCAGTATTTT	CASSLFGDLGATTDTQYF
TRBV6-4	-	TRBJ2-1	TRBD2	TGTGCCAGCAGTGGGGGTAGCGGGGTTACCTATGAGCAGTTCTTC	CASSGGSGVTYEQFF
TRBV5-1	few	TRBJ2-5	-	TGCGCCAGCAGCCCGATTGCGAATCAAGAGACCCAGTACTTC	CASSPIANQETQYF
TRBV5-4	-	TRBJ1-1	-	TGTGCCAGCAGCTTGATCAATACGAGGGTGACTGAAGCTTTCTTT	CASSLINTRVTEAFF
TRBV29-1	few	TRBJ2-5	-	TGCAGCGTCGATGGCTCTATACGCCAAGAGACCCAGTACTTC	CSVDGSIRQETQYF
TRBV6-5	-	TRBJ2-2	TRBD2	TGTGCGGCGGGGGAGTCGAACACCGGGGAGCTGTTTTTT	CAAGESNTGELFF
TRBV2	many	TRBJ1-4	-	TGTGCCAGCAGGTCAAGACGGACTAATGAAAAACTGTTTTTT	CASRSRRTNEKLFF
TRBV12-3/TRBV12-4	-	TRBJ1-2	TRBD1	TGTGCCAGCAGTTTACTGGACAGGGAGGTTGGCTACACCTTC	CASSLLDREVGYTF
TRBV24-1	-	TRBJ2-7	TRBD1	TGTGCCACCAGTGGCCCGATGGGGACAGGGTTCGAGCAGTACTTC	CATSGPMGTGFEQYF
TRBV23-1	few	TRBJ2-7	-	TGCGCCAGCACTCGCTACGAGCAGTACTTC	CASTRYEQYF